Described below is a single T cell receptor beta chain sequence and its context. The antigen is not known. Germline assignment: CDR1 SGHAT and CDR2 FQNNGV. This CDR3 has 15 residues. V lost 2 bases, J lost 7 bases, and 12 bases lay in between. Assay used: immunoSEQ multiplex PCR; TCRdb lists only in-frame clones, some missing. Of over 60,000 clones in the sample, around nine tenths were seen once. These data belong to a study of T cell responses to AZD1222 COVID-19 vaccine. Findings and limits, study-wide: The donor cohort was predominantly white British with a female majority, and clonal diversity may have been underestimated.

The input for sequencing was peripheral blood, taken 28 days after the second dose of the MenACWY control vaccine. The V gene is TRBV11-2, the J gene TRBJ1-6, with D perhaps TRBD1 (6 bases). This TCR derives from an adult who received the MenACWY meningococcal vaccine as a control. This chain's CDR3 is CASSLWGASNSPLHF. CDR3 bases: TGTGCCAGCAGCTTATGGGGGGCTTCCAATTCACCCCTCCACTTT.